These T cell receptor beta chains were read from a single sample in a study of blood T cell repertoires in COVID-19. Measured with immunoSEQ multiplex PCR; TCRdb has only the in-frame clones, and not every one. Among 110,000 to 150,000 clones, about 80% were seen once, and the ten largest hold around 1.6%. The sequencing sample was made of peripheral blood. The receptors were gathered from a human donor in a cohort sampled during active COVID-19. The CDR3 runs from the conserved cysteine through the conserved F or W. D genes are given only for firm matches. Some rows mark clone size as missing; the rest say once, few, many or name a class of expanded clone.

-	TRBD1	TRBV28	TRBJ1-4	CASSSGGTNEKLFF	TGTGCCAGCAGTTCAGGGGGAACTAATGAAAAACTGTTTTTT
-	TRBD2	TRBV3-1/TRBV3-2	TRBJ2-7	CASSQVGRAWYEQYF	TGTGCCAGCAGCCAAGTCGGGAGGGCCTGGTACGAGCAGTACTTC
once	-	TRBV15	TRBJ2-2	CATSRVLEGTGELFF	TGTGCCACCAGCCGGGTCCTCGAGGGCACCGGGGAGCTGTTTTTT
-	TRBD2	TRBV5-1	TRBJ2-2	CASSSKTSGGTGELFF	TGCGCCAGCAGCTCGAAGACTAGCGGGGGCACCGGGGAGCTGTTTTTT
-	-	TRBV19	TRBJ1-1	CASSPRRAENTEAFF	TGTGCCAGTAGTCCGCGGAGGGCCGAGAACACTGAAGCTTTCTTT
-	-	TRBV3-1/TRBV3-2	TRBJ2-7	CASSQEGRGFDEQYF	TGTGCCAGCAGCCAAGAGGGGCGGGGATTCGACGAGCAGTACTTC
-	-	TRBV2	TRBJ1-5	CASSAGANNQPQHF	TGTGCCAGCAGTGCAGGGGCCAACAATCAGCCCCAGCATTTT
-	-	TRBV29-1	TRBJ2-2	CSVEVREGGPGELFF	TGCAGCGTTGAGGTTCGTGAGGGGGGGCCCGGGGAGCTGTTTTTT
-	TRBD2	TRBV7-2	TRBJ2-1	CASSPSGRANEQFF	TGTGCCAGCAGCCCTAGCGGGAGGGCCAATGAGCAGTTCTTC
-	TRBD1	TRBV6-5	TRBJ1-5	CASSYPQGDHQPQHF	TGTGCCAGCAGTTACCCACAGGGGGACCATCAGCCCCAGCATTTT